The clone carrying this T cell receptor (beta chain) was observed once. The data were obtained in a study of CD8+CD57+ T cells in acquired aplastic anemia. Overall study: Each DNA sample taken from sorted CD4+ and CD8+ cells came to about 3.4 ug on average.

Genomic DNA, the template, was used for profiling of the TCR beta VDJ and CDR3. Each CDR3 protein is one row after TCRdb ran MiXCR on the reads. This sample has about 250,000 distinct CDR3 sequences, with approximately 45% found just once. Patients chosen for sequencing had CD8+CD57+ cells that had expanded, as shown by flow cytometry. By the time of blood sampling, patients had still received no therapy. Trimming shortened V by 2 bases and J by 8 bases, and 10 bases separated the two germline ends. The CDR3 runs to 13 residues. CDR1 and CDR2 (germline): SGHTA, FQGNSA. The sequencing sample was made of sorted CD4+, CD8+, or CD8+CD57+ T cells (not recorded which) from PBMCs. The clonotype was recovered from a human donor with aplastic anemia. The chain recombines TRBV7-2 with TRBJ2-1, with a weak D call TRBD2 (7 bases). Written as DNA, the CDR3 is TGTGCCAGCAGCTTACGGGGGGCCGATGAGCAGTTCTTC. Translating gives CASSLRGADEQFF.